This is a list of T cell receptor beta chains from one sample in a study of shared clonotypes between healthy human individuals. Some clones are missing from TCRdb's copy, which holds only in-frame ones; the method was immunoSEQ multiplex PCR. The data hold approximately 2.4 million clones, with approximately 96% observed a single time. The sample taken for sequencing was naive CD4+ T cells sorted from blood. These receptor sequences come from a man aged 18 to 30 in good health. Each CDR3 is given with its conserved first and last residue. The order of the fields is D gene, V gene, J gene, clone size, CDR3 DNA, CDR3 protein. A D gene is named only where the DNA matches it firmly. Clone size, where shown, is once, few, many, or a class for clones that have expanded.

NA,TRBV30,TRBJ2-7,NA,TGTGCCTGGAGCGGAGCGGTCTACGAGCAGTACTTC,CAWSGAVYEQYF
NA,TRBV30,TRBJ2-2,NA,TGTGCCTGGAGGGGCAGGGGCCAGGTCGGGGAGCTGTTTTTT,CAWRGRGQVGELFF
NA,TRBV5-1,TRBJ2-1,NA,TGCGCCAGCAGCTTGGATTTTGACCGGATTGGCGGGCAGTTCTTC,CASSLDFDRIGGQFF
NA,TRBV27,TRBJ1-4,NA,TGTGCCAGCAGGAGCCGGGCCTCAGATATGGAAAAACTGTTTTTT,CASRSRASDMEKLFF
TRBD2,TRBV5-1,TRBJ2-3,NA,TGCGCCAGCAGCTTGGGTTCTAGCGGGGGGGTAAATACGCAGTATTTT,CASSLGSSGGVNTQYF
NA,TRBV5-1,TRBJ2-3,NA,TGCGCCAGCAGCTTTCAGACAGGGGAGGGGACAGATACGCAGTATTTT,CASSFQTGEGTDTQYF
TRBD2,TRBV5-1,TRBJ2-1,NA,TGCGCCAGCGCAAGTAAGAGCGGGGGGATCTACAATGAGCAGTTCTTC,CASASKSGGIYNEQFF
TRBD1,TRBV5-1,TRBJ1-1,NA,TGCGCCAGCAGCTTGTATCGCCCTGGGACAGGGCAGCCTGAAGCTTTCTTT,CASSLYRPGTGQPEAFF
TRBD1,TRBV28,TRBJ2-3,NA,TGTGCCAGCAGTCGGGACAGATCCACAGATACGCAGTATTTT,CASSRDRSTDTQYF
TRBD1,TRBV6-1,TRBJ1-1,NA,TGTGCCAGCAGTGTTTCCCAGGGGGCCTCAAATGAAGCTTTCTTT,CASSVSQGASNEAFF
TRBD1,TRBV6-1,TRBJ1-5,NA,TGTGCCAGCAGTGAACATTGGGACAGGCTTACCCAGCCCCAGCATTTT,CASSEHWDRLTQPQHF
NA,TRBV7-3,TRBJ1-6,few,TGTGCCAGCAGCTTAGTGGGGGGAGTCGGATCACCCCTCCACTTT,CASSLVGGVGSPLHF
TRBD1,TRBV6-1,TRBJ2-2,NA,TGTGCCAGCGGAGAGACAGGGTTGGGCGGGGAGCTGTTTTTT,CASGETGLGGELFF
NA,TRBV7-9,TRBJ1-1,NA,TGTGCCAGCAGCATGGGGGGGAACACTGAAGCTTTCTTT,CASSMGGNTEAFF
NA,TRBV18,TRBJ2-1,NA,TGTGCCAGCTCACCCGCTGGAGGGAACTCCTACAATGAGCAGTTCTTC,CASSPAGGNSYNEQFF
NA,TRBV27,TRBJ1-1,NA,TGTGCCAGCAGTTTAACCCTGAACACTGAAGCTTTCTTT,CASSLTLNTEAFF
TRBD1,TRBV6-1,TRBJ2-5,NA,TGTGCCAGCAGAGATCAGGGGGTAGAGACCCAGTACTTC,CASRDQGVETQYF
NA,TRBV5-1,TRBJ1-1,NA,TGCGCCAGCAGCTTGTCAGCAGGAGGGAACACTGAAGCTTTCTTT,CASSLSAGGNTEAFF
NA,TRBV6-1,TRBJ2-6,NA,TGTGCCAGCAGTGCGGGAACTGGGGCCAACGTCCTGACTTTC,CASSAGTGANVLTF
TRBD1,TRBV5-1,TRBJ2-5,NA,TGCGCCAGCAGCCGAGACAGGGGGCAGGGTGAGACCCAGTACTTC,CASSRDRGQGETQYF
TRBD1,TRBV7-2,TRBJ2-2,NA,TGTGCCAGCAGCTCTACAGGGGCGGGCACCGGGGAGCTGTTTTTT,CASSSTGAGTGELFF
NA,TRBV12-5,TRBJ2-7,NA,TGTGCTAGTGGCCGACAGCTCCTTGGGTCCTACGAGCAGTACTTC,CASGRQLLGSYEQYF
NA,TRBV11-3,TRBJ2-7,NA,TGTGCCAGCAGCGGGGAGGCAGCCTACGAGCAGTACTTC,CASSGEAAYEQYF
TRBD1,TRBV18,TRBJ2-7,NA,TGTGCCAGCTCACCCAACCAGGGGGACCAGGAGTACTTC,CASSPNQGDQEYF
NA,TRBV7-2,TRBJ2-3,NA,TGTGCCAGCAGCGCCCCCCCGGGACGTTCTAGCACAGATACGCAGTATTTT,CASSAPPGRSSTDTQYF
NA,TRBV25-1,TRBJ2-2,NA,TGTGCCAGCAGTGAATTTATTACCGGGGAGCTGTTTTTT,CASSEFITGELFF
NA,TRBV9,TRBJ1-6,NA,TGTGCCAGCAGCGTAGGCCCTGGGGGAGGTGATTCACCCCTCCACTTT,CASSVGPGGGDSPLHF
TRBD1,TRBV9,TRBJ2-7,once,TGTGCCAGCAGCTCGGACAGGGCTCGTGAGCAGTACTTC,CASSSDRAREQYF
TRBD1,TRBV27,TRBJ1-4,NA,TGTGCCAGCAGTTCGGGTCGACAGGGACTTTATGAAAAACTGTTTTTT,CASSSGRQGLYEKLFF
TRBD1,TRBV7-9,TRBJ1-2,once,TGTGCCAGCAGCTTTCCCGGTACACAGGGGGCGCGAGGCTACACCTTC,CASSFPGTQGARGYTF
TRBD1,TRBV2,TRBJ2-2,NA,TGTGCCAGCAGTGAAGTGGGACAGGGAACCGGGGAGCTGTTTTTT,CASSEVGQGTGELFF
TRBD2,TRBV7-9,TRBJ2-3,NA,TGTGCCAGCAGCTTAAGGGGAGGGGGCACAGATACGCAGTATTTT,CASSLRGGGTDTQYF
TRBD1,TRBV5-1,TRBJ1-1,NA,TGCGCCAGCAGCGTTCAGGGGGGGAACACTGAAGCTTTCTTT,CASSVQGGNTEAFF
TRBD1,TRBV29-1,TRBJ2-5,NA,TGCAGCGTCGAGACAGGGGCACAAGAGACCCAGTACTTC,CSVETGAQETQYF
NA,TRBV2,TRBJ1-6,once,TGTGCCAGCAGTGCGTTTTCGGCTGGAGTTTCGCCCCTCCACTTT,CASSAFSAGVSPLHF
TRBD2,TRBV11-2,TRBJ2-2,NA,TGTGCCAGCAGCTTAGGCGGGGGGGCGGCCGGGGAGCTGTTTTTT,CASSLGGGAAGELFF
TRBD1,TRBV10-3,TRBJ2-5,NA,TGTGCCACATGGGGACAGGGACAAGAGACCCAGTACTTC,CATWGQGQETQYF